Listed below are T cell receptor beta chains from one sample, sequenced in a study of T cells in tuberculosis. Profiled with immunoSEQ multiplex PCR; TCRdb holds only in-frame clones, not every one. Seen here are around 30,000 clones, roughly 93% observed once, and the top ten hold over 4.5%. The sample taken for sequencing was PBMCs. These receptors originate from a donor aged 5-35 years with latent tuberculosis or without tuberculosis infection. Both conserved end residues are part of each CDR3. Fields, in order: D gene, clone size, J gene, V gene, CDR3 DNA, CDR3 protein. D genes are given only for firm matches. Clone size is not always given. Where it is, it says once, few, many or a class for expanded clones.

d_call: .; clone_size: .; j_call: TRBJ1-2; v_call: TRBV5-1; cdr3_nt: TGCGCCAGCAGCTGGAGGGCTGGGGTCGAGTCTGATGGCTACACCTTC; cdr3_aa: CASSWRAGVESDGYTF
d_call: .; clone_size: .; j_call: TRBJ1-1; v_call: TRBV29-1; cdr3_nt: TGCAGCGCCCAGACAGGACCGCTACGGGAAGCTTTCTTT; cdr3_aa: CSAQTGPLREAFF
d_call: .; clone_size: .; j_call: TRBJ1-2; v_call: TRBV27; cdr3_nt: TGTGCCAGCAGTTTATCGAGTACAGGGACCTATGGCTACACCTTC; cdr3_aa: CASSLSSTGTYGYTF
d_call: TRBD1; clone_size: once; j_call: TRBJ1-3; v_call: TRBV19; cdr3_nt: TGTGCCAGTAGCACGACCGCCCAGGGGGCAGGTGGAAACACCATATATTTT; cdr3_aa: CASSTTAQGAGGNTIYF
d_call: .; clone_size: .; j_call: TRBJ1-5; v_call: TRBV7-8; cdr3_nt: TGTGCCAGCAGCATAGAATACAGGGCCTATAGCAATCAGCCCCAGCATTTT; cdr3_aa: CASSIEYRAYSNQPQHF
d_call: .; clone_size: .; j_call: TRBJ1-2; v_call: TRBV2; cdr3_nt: TGTGCCAGCAGTGAAGCGCTTCCCAGCTTC; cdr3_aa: CASSEALPSF
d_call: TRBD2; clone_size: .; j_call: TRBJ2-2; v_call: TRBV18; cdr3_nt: TGTGCCAGCTCGAATAGCGGGACGAACACCGGGGAGCTGTTTTTT; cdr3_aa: CASSNSGTNTGELFF
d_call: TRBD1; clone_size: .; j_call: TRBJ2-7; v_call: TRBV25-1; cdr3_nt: TGTGCCAGCAGTGCCCGGGACAGGGGTGCCTACGAGCAGTACTTC; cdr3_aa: CASSARDRGAYEQYF
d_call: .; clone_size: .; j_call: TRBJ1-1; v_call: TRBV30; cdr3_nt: TGTGCCTGGAGCAGTGAGCTGAGGATGAACACTGAAGCTTTCTTT; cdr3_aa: CAWSSELRMNTEAFF
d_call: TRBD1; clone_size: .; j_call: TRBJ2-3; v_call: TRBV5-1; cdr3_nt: TGCGCCAGCAGCTTGGTACAGGGGGCCGCAGATACGCAGTATTTT; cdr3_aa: CASSLVQGAADTQYF
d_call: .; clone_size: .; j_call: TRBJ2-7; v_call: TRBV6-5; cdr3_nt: TGTGCCAGCAGTTTCGGACTCCTATACGAGCAGTACTTC; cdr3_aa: CASSFGLLYEQYF
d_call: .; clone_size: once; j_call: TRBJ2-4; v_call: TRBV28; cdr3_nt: TGTGCCAGCAGGTCCCCAGGGGGGTTAGCCAAAAACATTCAGTACTTC; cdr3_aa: CASRSPGGLAKNIQYF
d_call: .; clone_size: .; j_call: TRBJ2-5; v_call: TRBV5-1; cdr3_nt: TGCGCCAGCAGAAAGTCCAGGCCCGAAGAGACCCAGTACTTC; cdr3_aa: CASRKSRPEETQYF
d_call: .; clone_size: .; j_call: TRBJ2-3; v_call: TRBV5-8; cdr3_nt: TGTGCCAGCACGCTCGACGCGGGGCAGCCAGGAAATTTT; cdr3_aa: CASTLDAGQPGNF
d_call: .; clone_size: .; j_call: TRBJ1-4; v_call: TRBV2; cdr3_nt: TGTGCCAGCAGTGAAGGGGGCTTTGCTAATGAAAAACTGTTTTTT; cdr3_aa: CASSEGGFANEKLFF
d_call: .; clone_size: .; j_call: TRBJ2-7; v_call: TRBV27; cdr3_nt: TGTGCCAGCAGTTCCTCGCGGACAGTAATTTCCTACGAGCAGTACTTC; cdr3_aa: CASSSSRTVISYEQYF
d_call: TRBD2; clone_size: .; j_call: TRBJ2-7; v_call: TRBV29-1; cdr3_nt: TGCAGCGTTGACTCTAGGGAACTAGCGGGAGGACATAGCTCCTACGAGCAGTACTTC; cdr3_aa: CSVDSRELAGGHSSYEQYF
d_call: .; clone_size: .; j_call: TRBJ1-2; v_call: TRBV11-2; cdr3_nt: TGTGCCAGCAGCTTGAGGCACAGGAAAAACCTTGATGGCTACACCTTC; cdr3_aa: CASSLRHRKNLDGYTF
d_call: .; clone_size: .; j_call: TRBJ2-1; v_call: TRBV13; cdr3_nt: TGTGCCAGCAGCTTAGAAGGGGCCGCCTTTGACAATGAGCAGTTCTTC; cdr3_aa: CASSLEGAAFDNEQFF
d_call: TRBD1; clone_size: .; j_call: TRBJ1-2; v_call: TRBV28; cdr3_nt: TGTGCCAGCAGTTTCCTGGGGCGGGGGACAGGGGATGGCTACACCTTC; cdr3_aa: CASSFLGRGTGDGYTF
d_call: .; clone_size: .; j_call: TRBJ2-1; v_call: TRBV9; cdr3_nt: TGTGCCAGCAGCGTAGAAGACTACTCCTACAATGAGCAGTTCTTC; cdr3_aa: CASSVEDYSYNEQFF
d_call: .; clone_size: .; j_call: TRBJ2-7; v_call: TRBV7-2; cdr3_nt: TGTGCCAGCAGCCCCTCGGCGGGACCCCACGAGCAGTACTTC; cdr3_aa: CASSPSAGPHEQYF
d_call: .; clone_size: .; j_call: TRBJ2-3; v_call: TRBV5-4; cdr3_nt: TGTGCCAGCAGCTTGCAGGGAAGCACAGATACGCAGTATTTT; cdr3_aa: CASSLQGSTDTQYF
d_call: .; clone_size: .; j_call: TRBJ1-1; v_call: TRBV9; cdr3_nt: TGTGCCAGCAGCCCCTATGGGGGGGGGCCTGAAGCTTTCTTT; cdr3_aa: CASSPYGGGPEAFF
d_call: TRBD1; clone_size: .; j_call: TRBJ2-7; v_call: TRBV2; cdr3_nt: TGTGCCAGCAGTGATAGGACAGGGGACTACGAGCAGTACTTC; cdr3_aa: CASSDRTGDYEQYF
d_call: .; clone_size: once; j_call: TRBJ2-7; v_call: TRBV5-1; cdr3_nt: TGCGCCAGCAGCTTGTTGGACAGCTCCTACGAGCAGTACTTC; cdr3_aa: CASSLLDSSYEQYF
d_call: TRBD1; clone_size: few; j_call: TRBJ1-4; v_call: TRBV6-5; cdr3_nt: TGTGCCAGCAGTTTGAACCGGGACAGGGCTGAAAAACTGTTTTTT; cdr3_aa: CASSLNRDRAEKLFF
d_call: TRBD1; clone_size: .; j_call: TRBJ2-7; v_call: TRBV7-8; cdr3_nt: TGTGCCAGCAGCTTTGACAGGGGCAACGAGCAGTACTTC; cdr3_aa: CASSFDRGNEQYF
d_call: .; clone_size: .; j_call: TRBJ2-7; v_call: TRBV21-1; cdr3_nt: TGTGCCAGCAGCGAAGGGGAGACAGGGGTTGGCGAGCAGTACTTC; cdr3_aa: CASSEGETGVGEQYF
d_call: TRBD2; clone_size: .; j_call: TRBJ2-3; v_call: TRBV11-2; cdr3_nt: TGTGCCAGCAGCTTAGGAGCGGGGGGTTCCACAGATACGCAGTATTTT; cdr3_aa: CASSLGAGGSTDTQYF
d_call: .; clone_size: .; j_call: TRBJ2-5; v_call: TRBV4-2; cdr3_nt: TGTGCCAGCAGCCAAGACAAAGAGACCCAGTACTTC; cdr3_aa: CASSQDKETQYF
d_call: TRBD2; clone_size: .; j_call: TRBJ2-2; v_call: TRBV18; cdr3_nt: TGTGCCAGCTCGGGACTAGCGGGAACCGGGGAGCTGTTTTTT; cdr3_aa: CASSGLAGTGELFF
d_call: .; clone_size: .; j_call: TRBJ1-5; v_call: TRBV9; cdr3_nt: TGTGCCAGCAGCGTAGGAGGGCCTAATCAGCCCCAGCATTTT; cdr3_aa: CASSVGGPNQPQHF
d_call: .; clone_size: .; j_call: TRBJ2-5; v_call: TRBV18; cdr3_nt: TGTGCCAGCTCACCAGACAGACAAGAGACCCAGTACTTC; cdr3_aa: CASSPDRQETQYF
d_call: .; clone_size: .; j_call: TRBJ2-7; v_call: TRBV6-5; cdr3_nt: TGTGCCAGCAGTTACGCGGGAAGCGGAGATCCCTACGAGCAGTACTTC; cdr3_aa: CASSYAGSGDPYEQYF
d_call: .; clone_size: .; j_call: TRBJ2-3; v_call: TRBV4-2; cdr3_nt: TGTGCCAGCAGACCTACGATAATAAGCACAGATACGCAGTATTTT; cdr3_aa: CASRPTIISTDTQYF
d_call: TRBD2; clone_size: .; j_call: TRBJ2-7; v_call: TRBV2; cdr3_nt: TGTGCCAGCAATTCAGCGGGAAAGGGCTACGAGCAGTACTTC; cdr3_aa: CASNSAGKGYEQYF
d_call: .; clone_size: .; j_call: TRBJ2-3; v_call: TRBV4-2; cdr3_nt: TGTGCCAGCAGCCATGGGCGGGGTATAACAGATACGCAGTATTTT; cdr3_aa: CASSHGRGITDTQYF
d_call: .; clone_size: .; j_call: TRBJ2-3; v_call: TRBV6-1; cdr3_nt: TGTGCCAGCAGTGAAGCGAGAGGGATCACAGATACGCAGTATTTT; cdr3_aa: CASSEARGITDTQYF
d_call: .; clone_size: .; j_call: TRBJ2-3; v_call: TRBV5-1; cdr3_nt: TGCGCCAGCAGCTTAAGCAGCTGGGCCTCTAGCACAGATACGCAGTATTTT; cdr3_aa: CASSLSSWASSTDTQYF
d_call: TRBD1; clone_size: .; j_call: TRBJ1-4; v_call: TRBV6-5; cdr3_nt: TGTGCCAGCAGCCGACAGGGAGTAGAAAAACTGTTTTTT; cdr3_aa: CASSRQGVEKLFF
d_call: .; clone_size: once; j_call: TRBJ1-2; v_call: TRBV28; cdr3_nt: TGTGCCAGCAGTTTGCAAGGGACTGGTGGCTACACCTTC; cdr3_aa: CASSLQGTGGYTF
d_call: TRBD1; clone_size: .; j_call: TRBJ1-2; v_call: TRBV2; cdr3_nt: TGTGCCAGCAGTCTGACAGGGCCAAATGGCTACACCTTC; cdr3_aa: CASSLTGPNGYTF
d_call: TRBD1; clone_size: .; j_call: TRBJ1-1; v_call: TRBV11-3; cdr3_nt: TGTGCCAGCAGCTTAGGAGGGGGCCGAGAAGCTTTCTTT; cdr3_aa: CASSLGGGREAFF
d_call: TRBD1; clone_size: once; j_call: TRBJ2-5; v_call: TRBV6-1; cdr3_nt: TGTGCCAGCAGGGGACAGTCTGAGGAGACCCAGTACTTC; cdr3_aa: CASRGQSEETQYF
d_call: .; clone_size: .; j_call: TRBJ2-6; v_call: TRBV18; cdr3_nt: TGTGCCAGCTCACCACGGCAGGGATCTGGGGCCAACGTCCTGACTTTC; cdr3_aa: CASSPRQGSGANVLTF
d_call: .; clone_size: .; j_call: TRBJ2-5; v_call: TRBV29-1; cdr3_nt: TGCAGCGTGAACGGACAGTCCCAAGAGGGGAGAAGCGAGACCCAGTACTTC; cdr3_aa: CSVNGQSQEGRSETQYF
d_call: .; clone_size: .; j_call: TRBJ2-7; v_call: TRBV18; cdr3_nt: TGTGCCAGCTCACCTTTGGAGGGGGGGCCCTCGTACGAGCAATACTTC; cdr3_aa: CASSPLEGGPSYEQYF
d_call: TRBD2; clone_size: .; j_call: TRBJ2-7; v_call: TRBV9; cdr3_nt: TGTGCCAGCAGCCCCTGGTGGGGCGGGAGCTACGAGCAGTACTTC; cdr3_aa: CASSPWWGGSYEQYF
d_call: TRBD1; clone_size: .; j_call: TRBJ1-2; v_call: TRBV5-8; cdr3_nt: TGTGCCAGCAGCTTACCCGGGACAGGAGTTACTCCTAACTATGGCTACACCTTC; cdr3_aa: CASSLPGTGVTPNYGYTF
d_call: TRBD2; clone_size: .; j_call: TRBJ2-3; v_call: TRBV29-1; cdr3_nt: TGCAGCGCCCCCAGGGTGAGCGGGAGTGAAGATACGCAGTATTTT; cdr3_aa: CSAPRVSGSEDTQYF
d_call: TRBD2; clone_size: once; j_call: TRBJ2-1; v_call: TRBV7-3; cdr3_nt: TGTGCCAGCAGCTTGATAGCGGGGGGTCGCAAGCAGTTCTTC; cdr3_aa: CASSLIAGGRKQFF
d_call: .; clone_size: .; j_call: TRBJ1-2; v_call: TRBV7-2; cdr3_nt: TGTGCCAGCAGCTTCCCCATAAACAGATCGTATGGCTACACCTTC; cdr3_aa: CASSFPINRSYGYTF
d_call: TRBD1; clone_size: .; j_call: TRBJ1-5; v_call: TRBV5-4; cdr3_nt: TGTGCCAGCAGCTTCTACCTGATAGGGGGCAAGGCTAGCAATCAGCCCCAGCATTTT; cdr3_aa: CASSFYLIGGKASNQPQHF
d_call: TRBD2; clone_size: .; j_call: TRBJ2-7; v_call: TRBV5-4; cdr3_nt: TGTGCCAGCAGCTCGATTGGCGGGAGCTCCTACGAGCAGTACTTC; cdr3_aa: CASSSIGGSSYEQYF
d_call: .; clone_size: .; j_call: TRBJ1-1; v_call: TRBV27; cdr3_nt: TGTGCCAGCAAAAGGAGTGGGACTGAAGCTTTCTTT; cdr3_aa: CASKRSGTEAFF
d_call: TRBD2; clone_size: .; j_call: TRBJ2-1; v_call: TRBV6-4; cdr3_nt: TGTGCCAGCAGTGGAGGACTAGCGGACAATGAGCAGTTCTTC; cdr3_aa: CASSGGLADNEQFF
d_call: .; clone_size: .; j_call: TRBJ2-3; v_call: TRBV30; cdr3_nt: TGTGCCCTCCGGACTGGAGGGAGCACAGATACGCAGTATTTT; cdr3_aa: CALRTGGSTDTQYF
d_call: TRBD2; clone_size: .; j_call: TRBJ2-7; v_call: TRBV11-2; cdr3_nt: TGTGCCAGCAGCTCGATGGTAGCGGGGGGGGAGCAGTACTTC; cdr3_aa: CASSSMVAGGEQYF
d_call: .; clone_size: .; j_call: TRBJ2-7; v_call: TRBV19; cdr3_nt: TGTGCCAGTAGTAGTCTCGAGGGCCTCTCCTACGAGCAGTACTTC; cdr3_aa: CASSSLEGLSYEQYF